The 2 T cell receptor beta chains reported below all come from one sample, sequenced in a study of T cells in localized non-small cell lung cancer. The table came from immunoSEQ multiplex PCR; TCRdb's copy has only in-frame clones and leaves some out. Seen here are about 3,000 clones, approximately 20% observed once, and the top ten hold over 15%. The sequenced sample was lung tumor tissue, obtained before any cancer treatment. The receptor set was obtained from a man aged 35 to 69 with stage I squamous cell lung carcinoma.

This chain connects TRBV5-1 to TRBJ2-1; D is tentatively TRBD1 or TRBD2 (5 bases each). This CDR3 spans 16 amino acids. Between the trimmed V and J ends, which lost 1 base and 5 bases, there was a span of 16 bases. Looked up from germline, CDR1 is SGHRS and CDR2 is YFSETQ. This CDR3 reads CASSLWVEGPDNEQFF. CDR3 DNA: TGCGCCAGCAGCTTGTGGGTAGAGGGGCCTGACAATGAGCAGTTCTTC.

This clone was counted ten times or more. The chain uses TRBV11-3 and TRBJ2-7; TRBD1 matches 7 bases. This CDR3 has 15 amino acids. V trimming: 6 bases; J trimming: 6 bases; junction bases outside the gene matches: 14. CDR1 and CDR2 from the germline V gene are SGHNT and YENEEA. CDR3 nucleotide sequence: TGTGCCAGCAGTCTCCAGTCGGGACAGTCATCCGAGCAGTACTTC. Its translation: CASSLQSGQSSEQYF.